This TCR beta chain was sequenced for a study of T cell repertoires in cytomegalovirus infection. Study overall: It was recently identified HLA-C-restricted and well-studied HLA-B-restricted CMV epitopes that the study used. Regarding the study as a whole: Using cumulative public TCR beta family frequency, the authors identified those who carried CMV together with the relevant HLA. Within the response measured ex vivo, HLA-C-restricted CMV-specific TCR beta clonotypes were dominant.

The CDR3 extends over 16 amino acids. Germline V CDR1 and CDR2: MNHEY, SMNVEV (reference sequence). Between the trimmed V and J ends, which lost 1 base and 7 bases, there was a span of 18 bases. As for this clonotype: Its target is not known.

In TCRdb, the reads were re-called with MiXCR into one record per CDR3 protein. The repertoire holds more than 95,000 distinct CDR3 sequences, with approximately 30% as singletons. The chain carries TRBV27 and TRBJ2-3; D possibly corresponds to TRBD2 (7 bases). The source was CD8+ T cells from cultured PBMCs, collected from culture after CMV antigen stimulation. The receptor was derived from a human donor in good health (CMV status not recorded). Some clones in this sample may be carry-over from other donors' samples. CDR3 nucleotide sequence: TGTGCCAGCAGTTTATTGGGGGGGGCTTTCACGAATACGCAGTATTTT. Encoded protein: CASSLLGGAFTNTQYF.